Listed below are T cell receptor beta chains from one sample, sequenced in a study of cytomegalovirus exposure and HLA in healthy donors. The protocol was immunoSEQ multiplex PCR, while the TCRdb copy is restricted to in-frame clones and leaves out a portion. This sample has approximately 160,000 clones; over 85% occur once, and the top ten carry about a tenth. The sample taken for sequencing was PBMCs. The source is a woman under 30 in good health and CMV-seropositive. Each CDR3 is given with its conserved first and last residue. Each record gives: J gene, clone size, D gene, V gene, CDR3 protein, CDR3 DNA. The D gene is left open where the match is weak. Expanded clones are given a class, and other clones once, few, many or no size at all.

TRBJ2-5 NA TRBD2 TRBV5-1 CASKLSTSGNFRETQYF TGCGCCAGTAAACTTTCGACTAGCGGGAACTTCCGCGAGACCCAGTACTTC
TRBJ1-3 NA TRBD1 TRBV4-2 CASSQETGGNTIYF TGTGCCAGCAGCCAAGAGACAGGGGGAAACACCATATATTTT
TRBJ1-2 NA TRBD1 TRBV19 CASSIQTGPDGYTF TGTGCCAGTAGTATCCAGACAGGGCCGGATGGCTACACCTTC
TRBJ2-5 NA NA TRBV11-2 CASSLLQGRRETQYF TGTGCCAGCAGCTTATTACAGGGAAGGAGAGAGACCCAGTACTTC
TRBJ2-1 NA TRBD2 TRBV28 CASKPGTSGRVGYNEQFF TGTGCCAGCAAACCAGGGACTAGCGGGAGGGTCGGGTACAATGAGCAGTTCTTC
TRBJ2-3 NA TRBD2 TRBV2 CAGQLAASTDTQYF TGTGCCGGGCAACTAGCGGCTAGCACAGATACGCAGTATTTT
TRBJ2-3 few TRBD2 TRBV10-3 CAISDLAGGPDTQYF TGTGCCATCAGTGACCTAGCGGGAGGGCCAGATACGCAGTATTTT
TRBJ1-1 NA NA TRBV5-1 CASSLGGASTEAFF TGCGCCAGCAGCTTGGGAGGCGCTTCCACTGAAGCTTTCTTT
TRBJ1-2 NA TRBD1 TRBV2 CASTPQGAPNGYTF TGTGCCAGCACCCCGCAGGGGGCGCCAAACGGCTACACCTTC
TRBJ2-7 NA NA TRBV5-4 CASSFGGFEQYF TGTGCCAGCAGCTTCGGAGGGTTCGAGCAGTACTTC
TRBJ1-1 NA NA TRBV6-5 CASRSIQTEAFF TGTGCCAGCAGGTCAATCCAAACTGAAGCTTTCTTT
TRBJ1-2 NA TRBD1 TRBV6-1 CASSEIIGGNYGYTF TGTGCCAGCAGTGAAATCATAGGGGGCAACTATGGCTACACCTTC
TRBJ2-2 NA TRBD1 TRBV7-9 CASSLRGQTGELFF TGTGCCAGCAGCTTAAGGGGGCAGACCGGGGAGCTGTTTTTT
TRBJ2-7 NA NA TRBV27 CASSSGTTNNEQYF TGTGCCAGCAGTTCTGGGACAACAAATAACGAGCAGTACTTC
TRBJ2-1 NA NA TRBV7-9 CASSWLVAGIEQFF TGTGCCAGCAGCTGGCTTGTGGCCGGGATTGAGCAGTTCTTC
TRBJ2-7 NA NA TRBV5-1 CASSLQGYEQYF TGCGCCAGCAGCTTACAGGGCTACGAGCAGTACTTC
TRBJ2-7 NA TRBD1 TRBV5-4 CASSATGQMAYEQYF TGTGCCAGCAGCGCGACGGGACAGATGGCGTACGAGCAGTACTTC
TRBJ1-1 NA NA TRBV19 CASSILIRGPTEAFF TGTGCCAGTAGTATACTGATCAGGGGACCCACTGAAGCTTTCTTT
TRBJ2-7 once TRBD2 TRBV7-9 CASSSRTGTKSYEQYF TGTGCCAGCAGCTCGCGAACCGGGACTAAATCCTACGAGCAGTACTTC
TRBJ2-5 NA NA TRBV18 CASSPPGISETQYF TGTGCCAGCTCACCGCCCGGGATTTCGGAGACCCAGTACTTC
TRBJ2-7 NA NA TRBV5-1 CASSLALGQGEQYF TGCGCCAGCAGCTTGGCCTTAGGGCAGGGCGAGCAGTACTTC
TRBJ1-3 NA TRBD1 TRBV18 CASSPGTGTGNTIYF TGTGCCAGCTCACCAGGGACAGGGACTGGAAACACCATATATTTT
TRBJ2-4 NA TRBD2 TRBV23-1 CASSQSEREGHVGAKNIQYF TGCGCCAGCAGTCAATCGGAGCGGGAGGGCCATGTGGGGGCCAAAAACATTCAGTACTTC
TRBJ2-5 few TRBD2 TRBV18 CASSLAGDGETQYF TGTGCCAGCTCACTAGCGGGAGACGGGGAGACCCAGTACTTC
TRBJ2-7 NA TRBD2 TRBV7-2 CASSLEKSSGDWEQYF TGTGCCAGCAGCTTAGAGAAGTCTAGCGGGGACTGGGAGCAGTACTTC
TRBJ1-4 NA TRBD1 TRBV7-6 CASSLGQGGNEKLFF TGTGCCAGCAGCTTGGGACAGGGGGGTAATGAAAAACTGTTTTTT
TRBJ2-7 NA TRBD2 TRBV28 CASIPWRREGESYEQYF TGTGCCAGCATCCCTTGGAGGAGGGAGGGAGAGTCCTACGAGCAGTACTTC
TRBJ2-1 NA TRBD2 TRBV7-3 CASSPQFGEGYNEQFF TGTGCCAGCAGCCCCCAATTCGGGGAGGGGTACAATGAGCAGTTCTTC
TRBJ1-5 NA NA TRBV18 CASSPLREFGQPQHF TGTGCCAGCTCACCACTTCGAGAATTCGGTCAGCCCCAGCATTTT
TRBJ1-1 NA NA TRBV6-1 CASYGGGSTIGAFF TGTGCCAGCTACGGGGGGGGCAGTACCATCGGGGCTTTCTTT
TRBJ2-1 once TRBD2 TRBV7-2 CASSLGLAGGHEQFF TGTGCCAGCAGCTTAGGGCTAGCGGGAGGCCATGAGCAGTTCTTC
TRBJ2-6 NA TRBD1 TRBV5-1 CASSLEGGPRANVLTF TGCGCCAGCAGCTTGGAAGGGGGCCCCCGGGCCAACGTCCTGACTTTC
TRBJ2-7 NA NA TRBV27 CASSFGGSGEQYF TGTGCCAGCAGTTTCGGTGGGTCGGGCGAGCAGTACTTC
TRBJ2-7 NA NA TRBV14 CASSLLDEQYF TGTGCCAGCAGCCTACTTGACGAGCAGTACTTC
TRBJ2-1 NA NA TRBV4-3 CASSQTPARGQEQFF TGCGCCAGCAGCCAAACCCCGGCCAGGGGCCAGGAGCAGTTCTTC
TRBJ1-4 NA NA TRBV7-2 CASSSFHFATNEKLFF TGTGCCAGCAGCTCCTTCCACTTTGCAACTAATGAAAAACTGTTTTTT
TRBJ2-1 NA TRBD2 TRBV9 CASSVALTSGNEQFF TGTGCCAGCAGCGTAGCTTTGACTAGCGGGAATGAGCAGTTCTTC
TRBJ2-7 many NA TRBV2 CASSGVGQWEQYF TGTGCCAGCAGCGGCGTCGGACAGTGGGAGCAGTACTTC
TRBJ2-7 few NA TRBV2 CATTRDTSSYEQYF TGTGCCACCACACGGGACACAAGCTCCTACGAGCAGTACTTC
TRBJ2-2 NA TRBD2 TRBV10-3 CAISEYRLAGARGELFF TGTGCCATCAGTGAATACCGACTAGCGGGAGCGCGAGGGGAGCTGTTTTTT
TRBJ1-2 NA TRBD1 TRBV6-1 CASRTGTEGVYTF TGTGCCAGCAGGACCGGGACAGAAGGTGTCTACACCTTC
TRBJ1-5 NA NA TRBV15 CATSRETATDSYSNQPQHF TGTGCCACCAGCAGAGAAACGGCGACAGACTCTTATAGCAATCAGCCCCAGCATTTT
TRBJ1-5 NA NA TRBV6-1 CASSGHLSNQPQHF TGTGCCAGCAGCGGACACCTAAGCAATCAGCCCCAGCATTTT
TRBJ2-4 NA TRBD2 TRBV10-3 CAISEAAGVTKNIQYF TGTGCCATCAGTGAAGCAGCGGGAGTAACCAAAAACATTCAGTACTTC
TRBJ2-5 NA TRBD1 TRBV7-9 CASSLGDRDVQETQYF TGTGCCAGCAGCTTAGGAGACAGGGACGTCCAAGAGACCCAGTACTTC
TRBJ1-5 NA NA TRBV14 CASSQGRFQPQHF TGTGCCAGCAGCCAAGGTCGGTTCCAGCCCCAGCATTTT
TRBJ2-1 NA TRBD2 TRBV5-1 CASSLGAGDNEQFF TGCGCCAGCAGCTTAGGAGCGGGGGACAATGAGCAGTTCTTC
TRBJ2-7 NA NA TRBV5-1 CASSSRGASYEQYF TGCGCCAGCAGCTCCAGGGGTGCATCCTACGAGCAGTACTTC
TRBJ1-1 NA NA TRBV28 CASTGSLNTEAFF TGTGCCAGCACAGGAAGCCTGAACACTGAAGCTTTCTTT
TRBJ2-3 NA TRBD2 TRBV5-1 CASSLGLATDTQYF TGCGCCAGCAGCTTGGGACTAGCGACAGATACGCAGTATTTT